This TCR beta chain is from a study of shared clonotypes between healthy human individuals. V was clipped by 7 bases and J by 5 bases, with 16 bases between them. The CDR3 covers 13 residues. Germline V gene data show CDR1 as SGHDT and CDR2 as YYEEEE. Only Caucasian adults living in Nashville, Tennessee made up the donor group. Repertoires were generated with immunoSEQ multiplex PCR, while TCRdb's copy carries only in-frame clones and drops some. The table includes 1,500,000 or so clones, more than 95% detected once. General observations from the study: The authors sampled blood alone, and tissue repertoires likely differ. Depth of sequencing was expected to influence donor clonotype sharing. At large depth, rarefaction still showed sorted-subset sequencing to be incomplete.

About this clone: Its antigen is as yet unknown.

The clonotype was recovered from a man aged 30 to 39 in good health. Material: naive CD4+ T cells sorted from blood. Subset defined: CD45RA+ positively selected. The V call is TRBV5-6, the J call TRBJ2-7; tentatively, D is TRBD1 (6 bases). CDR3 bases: TGTGCCAGCCGGAACGCAGGGGCGGACGAGCAGTACTTC. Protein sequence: CASRNAGADEQYF.